This T cell receptor beta chain originates from a study of beta chain features in type 1 diabetes (dated by TCRdb to 2016 to 2018). Looking at the study overall: Patients and healthy donors did not differ in mean age, gender distribution, total cell number or subset yield. A total of roughly 99,000,000 sorted cells were examined across all samples, and the number of cells per subset was strongly correlated with RNA yield. In the study, TCRB repertoires of sorted circulating CD4+ T cell subsets from recently diagnosed type 1 diabetes patients were compared with those of matched healthy donors. Whereas all 28 donors provided naive and central memory subsets, regulatory and stem cell-like memory subsets were isolated from just 8 patients and roughly 8 healthy donors. Findings and caveats that apply to the study as a whole: Naive, central memory and regulatory TCRB repertoires appeared to be more alike among patients than among healthy donors. PCR may preferentially amplify shorter templates, but because patient and control samples were amplified and corrected together, any resulting skew would affect both groups equally. Patients with type 1 diabetes made fewer insertions and deleted more nucleotides at VDJ recombination sites, implying thymic rearrangement abnormalities. Because cDNA was sequenced instead of genomic DNA, activated cells with high expression could be over-represented, although the groups did not differ in activation or CD3 levels. HLA sub-analyses involved small numbers of individuals, so any influence of HLA type on TCRB rearrangement remained unresolved. In all four CD4+ subsets, TCRB CDR3 length was moderately but significantly shorter in type 1 diabetes patients.

In regard to this clone: Its antigen has not been determined. Base-call qualities are not available, and no considerably larger clone is one nucleotide away.

Each donor gave one peripheral blood draw, averaging approximately 0.12 L, which was collected into heparinised tubes. Naive, central memory, regulatory and stem cell-like memory CD4+ T cells were sorted on a BD FACSAria II using a panel including CD45RO, CCR7, CD25, CD127, CD95 and CD27. A purity above 98% was achieved for all sorted populations. Right away, PBMCs were isolated by Lymphoprep density gradient centrifugation and were stained directly, with no culture step. So that batch effects would be minimized, each experiment stained and sorted samples in pairs, pairing one healthy donor with one patient. The High Capacity cDNA Reverse Transcription Kit was used to reverse transcribe all of the isolated RNA, meaning that expressed TCRB transcripts were what got sequenced. Deep immunoSEQ sequencing was applied to naive, central memory and regulatory T cell samples, giving an average of approximately 3.8 million total reads per sample. Sorted cells were lysed in RLT buffer, and RNA was extracted using DNase-treated RNeasy Micro or Mini kits according to cell number. Each cell subset was processed on its own to prevent cross-contamination, while patient and healthy donor samples were processed together. TCRB sequences were amplified from cDNA with the immunoSEQ multiplex PCR, producing 87-bp fragments spanning the CDR3 region. Sequencing of the amplicons was performed on the Illumina HiSeq platform. As for the original processing: PCR bias was corrected computationally using synthetic template baselines, and reads within Hamming distance 2 were collapsed, with unmergeable singletons discarded. Reads were aligned against IMGT so that V, D and J genes, CDR3 length and insertions or deletions at six rearrangement sites could be assigned. Within each subset, clonotype counts were normalized to sorted cell number, and only after that were true diversity and Gini coefficients computed with the tcR R package. Repertoire sharing was quantified using the overlap coefficient calculated on TCRB nucleotide sequences. TCRdb took over this immuneACCESS table, retaining in-frame rearrangements with V and J assigned. Such tables are incomplete; in checked studies, under half of the missing clones stem from an unresolved V gene, and the remainder is unexplained. V and J calls and clone size follow that table, whereas D and trimming were derived from the DNA. Within this sample are roughly 160,000 clones, with approximately 8% of them counted one time only. Roughly 0.5% of the sample is held by the ten biggest clonotypes.

CDR3 length: 15 amino acids, cysteine to phenylalanine. Only CDR3 DNA is held: 45 bases, read in frame from base 1. The CDR1 and CDR2 encoded by the germline V gene are MRHNA and SNTAGT. V is reduced by 0 bases and J by 7 bases, leaving a spacing of 15 bases between them. Sequencing was carried out using central memory CD4+ T cells from blood. The receptor was derived from a man between 18 and 35 years old with type 1 diabetes. The rearranged chain carries TRBV6-4 and TRBJ1-1; TRBD1 might be the D gene, on 5 matching bases. The CDR3: CASSDSSRGVSEAFF. At the DNA level, the sequence is TGTGCCAGCAGTGACTCGTCCCGGGGGGTGAGTGAAGCTTTCTTT.